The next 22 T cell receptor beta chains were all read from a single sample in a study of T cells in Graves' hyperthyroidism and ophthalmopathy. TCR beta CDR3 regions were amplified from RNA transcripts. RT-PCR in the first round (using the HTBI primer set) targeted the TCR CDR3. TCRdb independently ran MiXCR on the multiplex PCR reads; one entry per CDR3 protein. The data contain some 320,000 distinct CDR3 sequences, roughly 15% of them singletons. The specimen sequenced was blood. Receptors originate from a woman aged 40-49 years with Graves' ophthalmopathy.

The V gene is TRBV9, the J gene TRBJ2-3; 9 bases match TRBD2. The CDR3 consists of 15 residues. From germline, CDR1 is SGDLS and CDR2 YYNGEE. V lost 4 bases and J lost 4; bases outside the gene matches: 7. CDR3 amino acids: CASSRAGGRADTQYF. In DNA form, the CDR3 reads TGTGCCAGCAGCCGGGCCGGCGGGAGGGCAGATACGCAGTATTTT.

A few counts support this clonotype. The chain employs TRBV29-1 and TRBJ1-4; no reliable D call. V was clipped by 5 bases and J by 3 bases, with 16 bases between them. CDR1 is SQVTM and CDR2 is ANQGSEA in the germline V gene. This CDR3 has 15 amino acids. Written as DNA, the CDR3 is TGCAGCGTTCGGGCTCCCGGGAGTGCTAATGAAAAACTGTTTTTT. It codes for CSVRAPGSANEKLFF. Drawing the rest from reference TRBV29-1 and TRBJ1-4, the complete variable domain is SAVISQKPSRDICQRGTSLTIQCQVDSQVTMMFWYRQQPGQSLTLIATANQGSEATYESGFVIDKFPISRPNLTFSTLTVSNMSPEDSSIYLCSVRAPGSANEKLFFGSGTQLSVL.

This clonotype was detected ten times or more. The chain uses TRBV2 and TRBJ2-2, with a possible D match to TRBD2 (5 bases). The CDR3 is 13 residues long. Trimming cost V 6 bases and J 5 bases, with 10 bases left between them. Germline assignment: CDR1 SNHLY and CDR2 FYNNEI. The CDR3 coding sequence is TGTGCCAGCAGGACGGACTCAACCGGGGAGCTGTTTTTT. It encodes CASRTDSTGELFF.

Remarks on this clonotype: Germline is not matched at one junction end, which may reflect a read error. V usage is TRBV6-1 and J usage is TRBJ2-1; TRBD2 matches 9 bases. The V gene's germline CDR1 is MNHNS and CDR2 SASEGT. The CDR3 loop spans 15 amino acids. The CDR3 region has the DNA TGTGCCGGCAGGGGTAGCGGGGGCTGGAACAATGAGCAGTTCTTC. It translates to CAGRGSGGWNNEQFF.

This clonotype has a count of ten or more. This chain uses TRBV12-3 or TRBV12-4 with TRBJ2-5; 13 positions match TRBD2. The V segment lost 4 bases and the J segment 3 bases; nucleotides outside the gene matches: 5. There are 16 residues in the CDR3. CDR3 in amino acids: CASSWTSGGLKETQYF. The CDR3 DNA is TGTGCCAGCAGTTGGACTAGCGGGGGCCTTAAAGAGACCCAGTACTTC.

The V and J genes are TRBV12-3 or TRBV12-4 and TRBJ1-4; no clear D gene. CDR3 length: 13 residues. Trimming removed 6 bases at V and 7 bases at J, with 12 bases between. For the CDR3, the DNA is TGTGCCAGCAGACCCGCTGCGGTTGAAAAACTGTTTTTT. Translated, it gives CASRPAAVEKLFF.

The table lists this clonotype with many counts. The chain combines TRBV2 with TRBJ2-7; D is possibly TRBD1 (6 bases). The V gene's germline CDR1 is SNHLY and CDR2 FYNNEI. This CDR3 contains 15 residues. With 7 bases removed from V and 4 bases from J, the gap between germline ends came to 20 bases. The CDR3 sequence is CASIRDTDFLYEQYF. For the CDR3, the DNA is TGTGCCAGCATTAGGGACACGGACTTTTTATACGAGCAGTACTTC.

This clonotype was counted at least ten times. Here the CDR3 reads CASSSEGEETQYF. DNA of the CDR3: TGTGCCAGCAGTTCAGAGGGTGAAGAGACCCAGTACTTC. The rearrangement joins TRBV2 to TRBJ2-5; a weak D match, TRBD2 (5 bases). Germline CDR1 SNHLY, CDR2 FYNNEI. Trimming cost V 5 bases and J 3 bases, with 10 bases left between them. CDR3 size: 13 residues.

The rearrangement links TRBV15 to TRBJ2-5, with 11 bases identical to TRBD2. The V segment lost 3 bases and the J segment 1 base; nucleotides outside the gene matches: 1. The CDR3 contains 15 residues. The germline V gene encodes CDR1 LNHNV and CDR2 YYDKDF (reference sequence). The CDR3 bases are TGTGCCACCAGCAGCGGACTAGCGGGCCAAGAGACCCAGTACTTC. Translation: CATSSGLAGQETQYF.

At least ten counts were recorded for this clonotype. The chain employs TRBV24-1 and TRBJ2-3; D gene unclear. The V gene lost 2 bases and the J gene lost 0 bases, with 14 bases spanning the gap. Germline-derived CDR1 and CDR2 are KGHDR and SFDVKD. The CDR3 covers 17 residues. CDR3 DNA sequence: TGTGCCACCAGTGATTCCCCAGGACCCGCTAGCACAGATACGCAGTATTTT. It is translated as CATSDSPGPASTDTQYF.

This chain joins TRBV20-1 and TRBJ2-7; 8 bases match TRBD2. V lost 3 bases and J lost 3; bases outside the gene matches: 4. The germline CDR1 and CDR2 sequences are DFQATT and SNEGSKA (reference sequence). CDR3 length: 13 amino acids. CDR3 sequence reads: CSASSGALYEQYF. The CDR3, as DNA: TGCAGTGCTAGTAGCGGGGCCCTCTACGAGCAGTACTTC.

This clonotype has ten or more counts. The DNA of the CDR3 is TGTGCCATCGGGACTAGCGGGGGTCAGTCCTACAATGAGCAGTTCTTC. This sequence encodes CAIGTSGGQSYNEQFF. This chain joins TRBV10-3 and TRBJ2-1; 14 nucleotides agree with TRBD2. There are 16 residues in the CDR3. Germline CDR1 ENHRY, CDR2 SYGVKD. The V segment lost 8 bases and the J segment 1 base; nucleotides outside the gene matches: 4.

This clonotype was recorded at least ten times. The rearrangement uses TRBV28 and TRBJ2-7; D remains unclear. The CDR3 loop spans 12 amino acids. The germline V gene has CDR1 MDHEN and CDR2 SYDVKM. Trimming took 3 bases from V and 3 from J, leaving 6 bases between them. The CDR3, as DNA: TGTGCCAGCAGTTTTCTACTCTACGAGCAGTACTTC. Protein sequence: CASSFLLYEQYF.

The CDR3 reads CASRAGTGTDTQYF. CDR3 sequence (DNA): TGTGCCAGCAGAGCCGGGACAGGCACAGATACGCAGTATTTT. V and J are TRBV2 and TRBJ2-3; 7 bases line up with TRBD1. J was trimmed by 1 base and V by 6 bases; bases with no gene match: 4. Germline V gene lookup returns CDR1 SNHLY and CDR2 FYNNEI. The CDR3 runs 14 residues.

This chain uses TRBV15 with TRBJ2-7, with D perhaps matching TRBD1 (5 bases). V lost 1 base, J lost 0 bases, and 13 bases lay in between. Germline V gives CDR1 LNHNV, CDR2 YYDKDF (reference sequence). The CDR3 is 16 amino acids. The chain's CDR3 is CATSRVGTGRSYEQYF. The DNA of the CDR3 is TGTGCCACCAGCAGAGTAGGTACAGGACGCTCCTACGAGCAGTACTTC.

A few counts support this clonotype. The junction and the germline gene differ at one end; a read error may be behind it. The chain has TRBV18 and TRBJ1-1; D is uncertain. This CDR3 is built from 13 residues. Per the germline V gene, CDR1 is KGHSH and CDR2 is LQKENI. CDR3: CASSVGRETEASF. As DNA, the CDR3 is TGTGCCAGCTCCGTTGGTAGGGAAACTGAAGCTTCCTTT.

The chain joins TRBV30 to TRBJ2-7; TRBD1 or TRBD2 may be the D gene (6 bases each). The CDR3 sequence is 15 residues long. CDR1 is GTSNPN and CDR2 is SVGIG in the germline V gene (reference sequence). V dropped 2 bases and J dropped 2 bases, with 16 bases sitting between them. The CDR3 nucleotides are TGTGCCTGGAGTATCGCGGGACACCCGGCCTACGAGCAGTACTTC. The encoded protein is CAWSIAGHPAYEQYF.

The CDR3 is CASSKLAGISTDTQYF. The CDR3 DNA follows: TGTGCCAGCAGCAAACTAGCGGGGATTAGCACAGATACGCAGTATTTT. J is TRBJ2-3 and V is TRBV7-2; the match to TRBD2 covers 10 bases. The CDR3 sequence is 16 residues long. V was pared by 5 bases and J by 0 bases, with 5 bases of the junction left unmatched. Germline V lookup: CDR1 SGHTA, CDR2 FQGNSA.

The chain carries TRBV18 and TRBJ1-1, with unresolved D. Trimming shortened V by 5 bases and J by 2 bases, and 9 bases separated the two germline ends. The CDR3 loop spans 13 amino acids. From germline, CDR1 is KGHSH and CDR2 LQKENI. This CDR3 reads CASSYQPNTEAFF. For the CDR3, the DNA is TGTGCCAGCTCATACCAACCCAACACTGAAGCTTTCTTT.

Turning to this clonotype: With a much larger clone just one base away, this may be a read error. CDR3 DNA sequence: TGTGCCAGCAGCCCAGGACACTCACGCTACTATGGCTACACCTTC. Residues: CASSPGHSRYYGYTF. The chain recombines TRBV5-6 with TRBJ1-2; a weak D match, TRBD1 (5 bases). V lost 4 bases and J lost 3, with 16 bases in between. Germline CDR1 and CDR2: SGHDT and YYEEEE. This CDR3 region has 15 residues. Full variable domain (rest looked up from reference TRBV5-6 and TRBJ1-2): DAGVTQSPTHLIKTRGQQVTLRCSPKSGHDTVSWYQQALGQGPQFIFQYYEEEERQRGNFPDRFSGHQFPNYSSELNVNALLLGDSALYLCASSPGHSRYYGYTFGSGTRLTVV.

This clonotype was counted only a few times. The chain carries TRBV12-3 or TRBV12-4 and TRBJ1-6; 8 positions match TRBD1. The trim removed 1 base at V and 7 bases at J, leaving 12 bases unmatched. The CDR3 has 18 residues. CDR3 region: CASSLGVSGTGRNSPLHF. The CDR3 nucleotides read TGTGCCAGCAGTTTAGGGGTTAGCGGGACAGGACGGAATTCACCCCTCCACTTT.

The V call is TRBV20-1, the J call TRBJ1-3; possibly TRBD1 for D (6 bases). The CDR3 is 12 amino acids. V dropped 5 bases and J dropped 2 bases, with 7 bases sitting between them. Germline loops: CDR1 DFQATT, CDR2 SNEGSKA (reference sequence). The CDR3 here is CSAWTAGNTIYF. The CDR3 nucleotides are TGCAGTGCTTGGACAGCTGGAAACACCATATATTTT.